These 25 T cell receptor beta chains share one sample of origin, sequenced in a study of T-cell memory formation after mild COVID-19. TCRdb used MiXCR to reprocess the 5' RACE reads, holding one entry per CDR3 protein. The table records roughly 62,000 distinct CDR3 sequences, around 10% of them present only once. The sequencing input was PBMCs or a T cell subset sorted from them (not recorded which). Receptor source: a man aged 18 to 29 who had mild COVID-19 (a few samples of this study predate the infection). Cell type and time point are not known.

V is TRBV5-6 and J is TRBJ1-3; D may be TRBD1 (5 bases). The CDR3 totals 16 residues. In germline, CDR1 is SGHDT, CDR2 YYEEEE. Trimming shortened V by 1 base and J by 1 base, and 12 bases separated the two germline ends. In nucleotides, the CDR3 is TGTGCCAGCAGCTTGACGGGGCGATGGTCTGGAAACACCATATATTTT. Amino acids: CASSLTGRWSGNTIYF.

At least ten counts were recorded for this clonotype. CDR3 protein: CASRGGLAVFGTQYF. Here the CDR3 DNA reads TGTGCCAGCAGGGGGGGACTAGCGGTGTTTGGTACGCAGTATTTT. The chain links TRBV12-3 or TRBV12-4 to TRBJ2-3; 11 bases line up with TRBD2. Losses at the gene ends were 6 bases for V and 8 bases for J; bases not matched to a gene: 10. CDR3 size: 15 residues.

The table lists this clonotype with a few counts. The chain is built from TRBV7-9 and TRBJ1-1; D not certain. Trimming cost V 4 bases and J 1 base, with 10 bases left between them. Germline V CDR1 and CDR2: SEHNR, FQNEAQ (reference sequence). CDR3 length: 14 amino acids. DNA of the CDR3: TGTGCCAGCAGCTCCGGACCGAGGAACACTGAAGCTTTCTTT. This gives the protein CASSSGPRNTEAFF.

In this sample, this clonotype turned up a few times. This chain uses TRBV7-2 with TRBJ1-6; D gene uncertain. The germline CDR1 and CDR2 sequences are SGHTA and FQGNSA. The CDR3 is made up of 11 amino acids. V was clipped by 1 base and J by 8 bases, with 0 bases between them. The CDR3 is CASSLDSPLHF. CDR3 DNA sequence: TGTGCCAGCAGCTTAGATTCACCCCTCCACTTT.

This clonotype has more than one count but fewer than ten. This sequence joins TRBV5-4 and TRBJ2-3; 13 bases agree with TRBD2. Germline lookup yields CDR1 SGHNT and CDR2 YYREEE (reference sequence). The CDR3 runs 16 residues. Trimming cost V 4 bases and J 4 bases; bases outside gene matches: 6. DNA of the CDR3: TGTGCCAGCAGCCCTACTAGCGGGGGGGCGGCAGATACGCAGTATTTT. This encodes CASSPTSGGAADTQYF.

J is TRBJ1-2 and V is TRBV5-1, with a possible D match to TRBD1 (6 bases). The V and J ends lost 4 bases and 8 bases respectively, with 21 bases between them. Germline V gene sequence: CDR1 SGHRS, CDR2 YFSETQ. The CDR3 consists of 15 residues. CDR3 sequence reads: CASSPLEQGLRGYTF. The DNA for the CDR3 is TGCGCCAGCAGCCCTCTCGAACAGGGTCTCCGGGGCTACACCTTC.

V usage is TRBV12-2 and J usage is TRBJ2-3; TRBD2, as called in the table, went unchecked against the DNA. TRBV12-2 is noted as a pseudogene. CDR3 length: 17 residues. CDR3 in DNA: TGTGCAAGTCGCTTACCGTTGAGGGTGTGGGGCACAGATACGCAGTATTTT. It yields the protein CASRLPLRVWGTDTQYF.

The chain recombines TRBV20-1 with TRBJ1-1; no clear D. The V and J ends lost 3 bases and 1 base respectively, with 12 bases between them. The V gene's germline CDR1 is DFQATT and CDR2 SNEGSKA (reference sequence). The CDR3 sequence is 14 residues long. CDR3 in amino acids: CSASSSGRNTEAFF. The DNA of the CDR3 is TGCAGTGCTAGCTCCTCGGGCCGGAACACTGAAGCTTTCTTT.

This clonotype was picked up many times. The chain has TRBV12-5 and TRBJ2-1, with a possible D match to TRBD1 (6 bases). Deletions cut 4 bases from V and 5 bases from J, with 12 bases between. The CDR3 spans 14 residues. Per the germline V gene, CDR1 is LGHNT and CDR2 is FRNRAP. This chain's CDR3 is CASGSTGRHNEQFF. CDR3 bases: TGTGCTAGTGGTTCCACAGGGCGACACAATGAGCAGTTCTTC.

This sequence joins TRBV7-9 and TRBJ2-1; TRBD2 matches 9 bases. After removal of 5 bases from V and 5 bases from J, the junction contained 7 bases not matched to a gene. From germline, CDR1 is SEHNR and CDR2 FQNEAQ (reference sequence). The CDR3 is 15 amino acids. CDR3 residues: CASSARGGGDNEQFF. CDR3 coding DNA: TGTGCCAGCAGCGCCCGCGGGGGGGGCGACAATGAGCAGTTCTTC.

The V gene is TRBV7-9, the J gene TRBJ2-1, with TRBD2 identical over 8 bases. CDR1 is SEHNR and CDR2 is FQNEAQ in the germline V gene (reference sequence). With 3 bases clipped from V and 2 bases from J, the junction kept 3 bases outside the gene matches. The CDR3 extends over 15 amino acids. The CDR3 region has the DNA TGTGCCAGCAGCTTCGGGGGGGATCCCTACAATGAGCAGTTCTTC. Protein sequence: CASSFGGDPYNEQFF.

DNA for the CDR3: TGCAGTGCCTATGACAGGGGGCGAAGTGAAAAACTGTTTTTT. This gives the protein CSAYDRGRSEKLFF. The gene calls are TRBV20-1 and TRBJ1-4, with 10 bases that match TRBD1. Trimming at V came to 6 bases and at J to 7 bases, leaving 8 bases not matched to a gene. From germline, CDR1 is DFQATT and CDR2 SNEGSKA (reference sequence). The CDR3 spans 14 residues.

This clonotype has a handful of counts. In DNA, the CDR3 is TGCGCCAGCAGCCAAAGTCCCACAGGGTCCTATGGCTACACCTTC. Translation: CASSQSPTGSYGYTF. This chain uses TRBV4-3 with TRBJ1-2, with a weak D call TRBD1 (6 bases). Germline V gene lookup returns CDR1 LGHNA and CDR2 YSLEER. This CDR3 has 15 residues. Trimming removed 2 bases from V and 4 bases from J, with 14 bases in between.

V usage is TRBV6-1 and J usage is TRBJ1-5; TRBD1 might be the D (6 bases). Germline loops: CDR1 MNHNS, CDR2 SASEGT. The CDR3 loop spans 18 amino acids. V lost 1 base and J 3 bases, leaving 19 bases between the germline ends. CDR3 sequence reads: CASSEGGQEWYDNQPQHF. CDR3 in DNA: TGTGCCAGCAGTGAAGGGGGGCAGGAATGGTATGACAATCAGCCCCAGCATTTT.

There are a few counts of this clonotype. This chain uses TRBV18 with TRBJ1-1; D gene ambiguous. The CDR3 runs to 13 residues. CDR1 is KGHSH, CDR2 LQKENI, per germline. V lost 6 bases, J lost 0 bases, and 8 bases lay in between. Written as DNA, the CDR3 is TGTGCCAGCTCCCTCGGACTGAACACTGAAGCTTTCTTT. Its translation is CASSLGLNTEAFF. Looking up the rest from reference TRBV18 and TRBJ1-1 gives the full variable domain: NAGVMQNPRHLVRRRGQEARLRCSPMKGHSHVYWYRQLPEEGLKFMVYLQKENIIDESGMPKERFSAEFPKEGPSILRIQQVVRGDSAAYFCASSLGLNTEAFFGQGTRLTVV.

This clonotype has just a few counts. This chain connects TRBV30 to TRBJ1-1; perhaps TRBD1 as D (5 bases). V shed 4 bases and J shed 1 base, with 7 bases lying between them. Germline V gives CDR1 GTSNPN, CDR2 SVGIG (reference sequence). The CDR3 runs to 12 residues. CDR3 residues: CAWIQGNTEAFF. CDR3 nucleotide sequence: TGTGCCTGGATTCAGGGGAACACTGAAGCTTTCTTT.

J is TRBJ1-1 and V is TRBV7-2; D may be TRBD1 (6 bases). The V gene's germline CDR1 is SGHTA and CDR2 FQGNSA. The CDR3 totals 13 residues. The V gene lost 5 bases and the J gene lost 1 base, with 8 bases spanning the gap. CDR3 region: CASSVQGNTEAFF. In DNA, the CDR3 is TGTGCCAGCAGCGTACAGGGGAACACTGAAGCTTTCTTT.

At least ten counts were recorded for this clonotype. The gene calls are TRBV5-1 and TRBJ2-1, with 9 bases matching TRBD2. Per germline, CDR1 SGHRS and CDR2 YFSETQ. CDR3 length: 16 residues. Trimming removed 4 bases from V and 0 bases from J; junction bases left unmatched: 5. CDR3 in DNA: TGCGCCAGCAGCGAAGAAGCGGGGGGCTCCTACAATGAGCAGTTCTTC. This gives the protein CASSEEAGGSYNEQFF. The full variable domain, with the rest looked up from reference TRBV5-1 and TRBJ2-1, is KAGVTQTPRYLIKTRGQQVTLSCSPISGHRSVSWYQQTPGQGLQFLFEYFSETQRNKGNFPGRFSGRQFSNSRSEMNVSTLELGDSALYLCASSEEAGGSYNEQFFGPGTRLTVL.

This clonotype has ten or more counts. The chain carries TRBV4-3 and TRBJ2-1; no definite D call. The germline V gene encodes CDR1 LGHNA and CDR2 YSLEER. Trimming shortened V by 6 bases and J by 6 bases, and 15 bases separated the two germline ends. The CDR3 sequence is 14 residues long. The CDR3 sequence: CASSRDLGRNEQFF. CDR3 nucleotide sequence: TGCGCCAGCAGTCGAGACCTGGGCCGCAATGAGCAGTTCTTC.

This clonotype came up many times. J is TRBJ2-4 and V is TRBV11-2; D possibly matches TRBD1 or TRBD2 (6 bases each). CDR1 SGHAT and CDR2 FQNNGV come from the germline V gene. The V and J ends lost 8 bases and 9 bases respectively, with 23 bases between them. The CDR3 is made up of 15 amino acids. CDR3 loop: CASLLSGAARGIQYF. For the CDR3, the DNA is TGTGCCAGCCTGCTCTCGGGGGCCGCGAGAGGCATTCAGTACTTC.

This clonotype came up a few times. The J gene is TRBJ2-7, the V gene TRBV7-8, with D perhaps matching TRBD1 or TRBD2 (6 bases each). Germline loops: CDR1 SGHVS, CDR2 FQNEAQ. The CDR3 spans 13 residues. V shed 2 bases and J shed 6 bases, with 11 bases lying between them. The CDR3 here is CASSLNKGGEQYF. In nucleotides, the CDR3 is TGTGCCAGCAGCTTAAACAAGGGGGGCGAGCAGTACTTC.

This clonotype was seen only a few times. The chain combines TRBV3-1 with TRBJ2-7, with D perhaps TRBD1 (6 bases). This CDR3 is 14 amino acids long. CDR1 LGHDT and CDR2 YNNKEL come from the germline V gene (reference sequence). V was trimmed by 6 bases and J by 5 bases, leaving 17 bases between them. The CDR3 DNA follows: TGTGCCAGCAGTGCTCCGGGCCCAGGGGACGAGCAGTACTTC. Its protein product is CASSAPGPGDEQYF.

The chain has TRBV5-4 and TRBJ1-1; D not resolved. V was shortened by 2 bases and J by 1 base, with 12 bases between the two germline ends. The germline CDR1 and CDR2 sequences are SGHNT and YYREEE (reference sequence). This CDR3 spans 15 amino acids. In DNA, the CDR3 is TGTGCCAGCAGCTTACATGGTCGGGGGAACACTGAAGCTTTCTTT. This translates into CASSLHGRGNTEAFF.

The sample holds a few counts of this clonotype. This chain joins TRBV5-1 and TRBJ2-1; TRBD1 might be the D (6 bases). Deletions cut 4 bases from V and 9 bases from J, with 8 bases between. CDR1 and CDR2 (germline): SGHRS, YFSETQ. CDR3 length: 11 residues. CDR3 loop: CASSRGGEQFF. CDR3 nucleotides: TGCGCCAGCAGCCGAGGGGGTGAGCAGTTCTTC.

This clonotype turned up a few times. The chain couples TRBV27 to TRBJ2-7; D unresolved. The CDR3 is made up of 14 amino acids. V lost 8 bases and J lost 2, with 16 bases in between. Germline assignment: CDR1 MNHEY and CDR2 SMNVEV (reference sequence). CDR3 nucleotide sequence: TGTGCCAGCCGAGAAGCGCAGCCACCCTACGAGCAGTACTTC. Amino acids: CASREAQPPYEQYF.